This T cell receptor (beta chain) was sequenced during a study of T cells in localized non-small cell lung cancer. There are 14 residues in the CDR3. V was pared by 5 bases and J by 10 bases, with 7 bases of the junction left unmatched. From germline, CDR1 is MNHGY and CDR2 SAAAGT. Points from the study as a whole: Since sequencing was restricted to only one region of the tumor, intratumor heterogeneity remains a possibility. Higher T cell density in the blood was associated with longer overall survival, whereas higher adjacent-lung clonality associated with shorter survival. Paired adjacent lung recovered a median roughly 60 of the top 100 tumor clones.

Comment on this clone: The antigen is undetermined.

The repertoire was sequenced with immunoSEQ multiplex PCR; TCRdb's copy has only in-frame clones and lacks some. The sample consists of about 1,200 clones, approximately 21% of them appearing once. The sequence derives from a man aged 35-75 years with stage I squamous cell lung carcinoma. Specimen: normal lung tissue next to the tumor, collected before any cancer treatment. The genes are TRBV6-8 and TRBJ1-6, with TRBD1 matching over 8 bases. The CDR3, as DNA: TGTGCCAGCAGTATGGACAGGGAAGGCTCACCCCTCCACTTT. Its translation: CASSMDREGSPLHF.